What follows are 6 T cell receptor beta chains derived from one specimen sequenced in a study of OX40 agonist ivuxolimab in advanced cancers. The protocol was immunoSEQ multiplex PCR, while the TCRdb copy is restricted to in-frame clones and leaves out a portion. The table includes approximately 60,000 clones, roughly 92% detected once. The sample consisted of CD4+ or CD8+ T cells sorted from blood, taken in a trial of the OX40 agonist ivuxolimab. All receptors derive from an adult with an advanced solid tumor such as melanoma, head and neck, liver or kidney cancer.

This chain links TRBV27 with TRBJ2-7; no definite D call. The germline CDR1 and CDR2 sequences are MNHEY and SMNVEV (reference sequence). The CDR3 runs 12 residues. V was cut by 5 bases and J by 0 bases, with 5 bases left in between. The CDR3 coding sequence is TGTGCCAGCAGTCCGAACTCCTACGAGCAGTACTTC. Residues: CASSPNSYEQYF.

J is TRBJ2-7 and V is TRBV7-2, with TRBD2 identical over 10 bases. The length of the CDR3 is 18 residues. The J segment lost 6 bases and the V segment lost 3 bases, leaving 17 bases of the junction unmatched. The germline CDR1 and CDR2 sequences are SGHTA and FQGNSA. The CDR3 sequence: CASSFLAVAGGHTFEQYF. The CDR3, as DNA: TGTGCCAGCAGCTTCCTAGCCGTAGCGGGAGGCCACACGTTCGAGCAGTACTTC.

This chain connects TRBV28 to TRBJ1-5; the D is unclear. The CDR3 runs to 16 residues. Looked up from germline, CDR1 is MDHEN and CDR2 is SYDVKM. The V end was cut by 7 bases, the J end by 4 bases, with 20 bases between. The CDR3 sequence is CASTFPPGLPNQPQHF. CDR3 DNA sequence: TGTGCCAGCACTTTCCCCCCTGGTCTACCAAATCAGCCCCAGCATTTT.

J is TRBJ1-4 and V is TRBV28; 9 bases map to TRBD1. The germline CDR1 and CDR2 sequences are MDHEN and SYDVKM. CDR3 length: 18 residues. With 5 bases clipped from V and 1 base from J, the junction kept 11 bases outside the gene matches. CDR3 sequence (DNA): TGTGCCAGCAGTATCGGGACAGGGCTGATAGGAACTAATGAAAAACTGTTTTTT. This codes for CASSIGTGLIGTNEKLFF.

This clone was detected only once. The V gene is TRBV28, the J gene TRBJ2-7; TRBD2 is a possible D gene (6 bases). Looked up from germline, CDR1 is MDHEN and CDR2 is SYDVKM. The V end was cut by 2 bases, the J end by 4 bases, with 33 bases between. This CDR3 contains 21 residues. Here the CDR3 reads CASSLPRDRDLGWDGEYEQYF. In nucleotides, the CDR3 is TGTGCCAGCAGTTTACCGCGGGATCGAGACCTGGGCTGGGACGGGGAATACGAGCAGTACTTC.

The chain couples TRBV6-6 to TRBJ2-1; 9 bases align to TRBD2. This CDR3 region has 15 residues. The V gene end was trimmed by 5 bases and the J gene end by 3 bases; junction bases not matched to a gene: 5. Germline assignment: CDR1 MNHNY and CDR2 SVGAGI (reference sequence). Written as DNA, the CDR3 is TGTGCCAGCAGTGTGACTAGCGGTAACTACAATGAGCAGTTCTTC. Protein: CASSVTSGNYNEQFF.